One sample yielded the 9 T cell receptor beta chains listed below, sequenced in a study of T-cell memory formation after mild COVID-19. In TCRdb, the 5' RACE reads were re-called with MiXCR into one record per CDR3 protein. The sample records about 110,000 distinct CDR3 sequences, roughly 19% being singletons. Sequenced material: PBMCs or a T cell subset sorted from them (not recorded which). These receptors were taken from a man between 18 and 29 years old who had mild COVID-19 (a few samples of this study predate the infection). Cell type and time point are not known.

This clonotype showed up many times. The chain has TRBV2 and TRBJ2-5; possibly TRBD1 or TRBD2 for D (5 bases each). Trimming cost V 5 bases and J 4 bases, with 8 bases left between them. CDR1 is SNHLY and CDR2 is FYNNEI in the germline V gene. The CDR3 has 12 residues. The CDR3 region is CASSYGGETQYF. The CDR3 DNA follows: TGTGCCAGCAGTTATGGGGGAGAGACCCAGTACTTC.

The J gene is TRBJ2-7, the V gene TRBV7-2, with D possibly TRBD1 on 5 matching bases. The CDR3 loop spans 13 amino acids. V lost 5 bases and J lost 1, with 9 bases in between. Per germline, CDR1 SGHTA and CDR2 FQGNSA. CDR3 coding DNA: TGTGCCAGCAGCCTGACAGATTCCTACGAGCAGTACTTC. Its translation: CASSLTDSYEQYF.

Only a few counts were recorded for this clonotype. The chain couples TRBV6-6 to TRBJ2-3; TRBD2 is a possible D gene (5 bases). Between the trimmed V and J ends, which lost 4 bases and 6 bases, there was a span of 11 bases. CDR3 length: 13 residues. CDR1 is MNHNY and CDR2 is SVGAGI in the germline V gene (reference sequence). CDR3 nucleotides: TGTGCCAGCAGTTTCCCGGACTGGGATACGCAGTATTTT. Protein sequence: CASSFPDWDTQYF.

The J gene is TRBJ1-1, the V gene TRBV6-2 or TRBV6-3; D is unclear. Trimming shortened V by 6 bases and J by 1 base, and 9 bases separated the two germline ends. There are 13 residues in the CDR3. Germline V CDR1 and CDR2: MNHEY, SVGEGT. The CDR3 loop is CASSYIRNTEAFF. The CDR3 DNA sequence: TGTGCCAGCAGCTATATACGGAACACTGAAGCTTTCTTT.

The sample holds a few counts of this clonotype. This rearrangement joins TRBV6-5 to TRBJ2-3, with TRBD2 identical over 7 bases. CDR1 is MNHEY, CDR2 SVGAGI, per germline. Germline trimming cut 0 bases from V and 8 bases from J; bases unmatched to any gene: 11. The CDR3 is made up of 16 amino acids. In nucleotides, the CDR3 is TGTGCCAGCAGTTACTCGACGCTAGCGGAGAACGGTACGCAGTATTTT. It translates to CASSYSTLAENGTQYF.

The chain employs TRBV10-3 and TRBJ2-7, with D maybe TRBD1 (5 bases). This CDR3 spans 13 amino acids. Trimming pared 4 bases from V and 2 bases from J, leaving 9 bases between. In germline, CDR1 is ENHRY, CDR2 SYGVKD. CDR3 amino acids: CAISGGRAYEQYV. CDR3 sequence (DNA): TGTGCCATCAGTGGGGGCCGAGCCTACGAGCAGTACGTC.

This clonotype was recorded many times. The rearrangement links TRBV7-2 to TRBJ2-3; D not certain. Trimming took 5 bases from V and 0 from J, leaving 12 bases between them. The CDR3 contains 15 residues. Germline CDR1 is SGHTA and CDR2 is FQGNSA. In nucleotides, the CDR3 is TGTGCCAGCAGCCCAGGACGAACTAGCACAGATACGCAGTATTTT. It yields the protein CASSPGRTSTDTQYF.

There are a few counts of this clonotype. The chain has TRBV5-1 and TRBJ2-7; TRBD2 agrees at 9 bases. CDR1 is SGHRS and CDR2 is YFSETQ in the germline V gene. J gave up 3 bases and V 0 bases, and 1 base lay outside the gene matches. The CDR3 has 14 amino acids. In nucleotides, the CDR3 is TGCGCCAGCAGCTTGGGTAGCGGGGGCTACGAGCAGTACTTC. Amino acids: CASSLGSGGYEQYF.

The CDR3 loop reads CASRGQSYEQYV. The CDR3 DNA is TGTGCCAGCAGGGGACAGTCCTACGAGCAGTACGTC. The chain carries TRBV5-6 and TRBJ2-7; 7 nucleotides match TRBD1. The trim removed 5 bases at V and 1 base at J, leaving 0 bases unmatched. Germline V CDR1 and CDR2: SGHDT, YYEEEE. The CDR3 length is 12 residues.